This T cell receptor beta chain was sequenced during a study of Ad26.COV2.S vaccination and SARS-CoV-2 variants. Across the whole study: The vaccine Ad26.COV2.S was put into the muscle once, or twice with 56 days between.

Germline assignment: CDR1 LGHDT and CDR2 YNNKEL (reference sequence). CDR3 length: 15 residues. Deletions cut 1 base from V and 0 bases from J, with 9 bases between. Documented treatment: over 15 received Ad26.COV2.S at low or high dose, single or two shots; roughly five received placebo; per-sample allocation not given. Sampling was performed 63 days after the first vaccine or placebo injection. The data were produced by immunoSEQ multiplex PCR, yet TCRdb's version contains in-frame clones alone and is incomplete. Here the sample spans 360,000 or so clones, around 91% being singletons. Sequences were derived from peripheral blood, sampled in a trial of Ad26.COV2.S vaccine versus placebo. The J gene is TRBJ1-2, the V gene TRBV3-1 (or the pseudogene TRBV3-2), with D unresolved. This TCR was sampled from a person between 18 and 65 years old who received the Ad26.COV2.S COVID-19 vaccine or a placebo. The CDR3 DNA sequence: TGTGCCAGCAGCCAAGGCGCAGTCTCTAACTATGGCTACACCTTC. Protein: CASSQGAVSNYGYTF.